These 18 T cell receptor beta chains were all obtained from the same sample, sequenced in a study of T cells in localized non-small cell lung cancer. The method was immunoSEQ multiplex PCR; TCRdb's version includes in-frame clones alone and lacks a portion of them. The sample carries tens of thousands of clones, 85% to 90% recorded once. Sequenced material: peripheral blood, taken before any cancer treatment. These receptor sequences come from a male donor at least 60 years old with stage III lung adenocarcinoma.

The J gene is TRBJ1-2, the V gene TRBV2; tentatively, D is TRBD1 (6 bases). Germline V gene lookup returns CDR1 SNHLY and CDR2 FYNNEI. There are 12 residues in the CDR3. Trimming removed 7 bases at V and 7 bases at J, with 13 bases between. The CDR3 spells CASKVGAGGYTF. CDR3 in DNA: TGTGCCAGCAAAGTGGGGGCAGGTGGCTACACCTTC.

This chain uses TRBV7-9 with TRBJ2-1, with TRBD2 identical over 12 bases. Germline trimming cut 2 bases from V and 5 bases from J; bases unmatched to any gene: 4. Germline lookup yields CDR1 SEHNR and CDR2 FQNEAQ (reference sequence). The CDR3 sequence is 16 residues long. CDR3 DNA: TGTGCCAGCAGCTTACCCGGACTAGCGGGGCACAATGAGCAGTTCTTC. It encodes CASSLPGLAGHNEQFF.

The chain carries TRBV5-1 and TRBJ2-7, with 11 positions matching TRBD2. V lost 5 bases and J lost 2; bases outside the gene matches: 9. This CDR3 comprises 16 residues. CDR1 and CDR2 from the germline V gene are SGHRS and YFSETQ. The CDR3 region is CASRVTSGSFAYEQYF. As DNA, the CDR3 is TGCGCCAGCAGGGTTACTAGCGGGAGTTTCGCCTACGAGCAGTACTTC.

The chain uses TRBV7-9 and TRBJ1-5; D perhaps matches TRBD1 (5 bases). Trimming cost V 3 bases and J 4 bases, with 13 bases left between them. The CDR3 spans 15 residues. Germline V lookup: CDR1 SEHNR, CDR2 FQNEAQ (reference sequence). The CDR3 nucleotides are TGTGCCAGCAGCTTCGGGACGGAGCCGAATCAGCCCCAGCATTTT. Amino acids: CASSFGTEPNQPQHF.

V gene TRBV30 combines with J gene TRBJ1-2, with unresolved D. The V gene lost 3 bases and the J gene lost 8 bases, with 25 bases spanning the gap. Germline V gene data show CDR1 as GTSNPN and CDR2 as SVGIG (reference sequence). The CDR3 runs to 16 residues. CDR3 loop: CAWRGPTIRSSRGYTF. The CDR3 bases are TGTGCCTGGAGGGGCCCGACAATTCGATCTTCGCGAGGCTACACCTTC.

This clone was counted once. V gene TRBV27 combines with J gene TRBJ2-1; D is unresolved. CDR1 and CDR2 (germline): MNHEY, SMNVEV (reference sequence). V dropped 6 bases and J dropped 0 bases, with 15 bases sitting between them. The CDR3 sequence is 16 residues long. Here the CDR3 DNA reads TGTGCCAGCAGGGCTCTAGGAAACTACTCCTACAATGAGCAGTTCTTC. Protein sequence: CASRALGNYSYNEQFF.

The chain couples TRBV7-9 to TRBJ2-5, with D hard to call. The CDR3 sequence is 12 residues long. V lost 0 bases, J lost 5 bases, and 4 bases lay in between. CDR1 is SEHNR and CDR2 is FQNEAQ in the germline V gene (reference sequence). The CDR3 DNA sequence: TGTGCCAGCAGCTTAGCGCGCGAGACCCAGTACTTC. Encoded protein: CASSLARETQYF.

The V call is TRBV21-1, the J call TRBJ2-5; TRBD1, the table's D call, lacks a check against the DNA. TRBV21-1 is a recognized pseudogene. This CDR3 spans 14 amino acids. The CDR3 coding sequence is TGTGCCAGCAACCAGACAGGGGGCACAGAGACCCAGTACTTC. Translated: CASNQTGGTETQYF.

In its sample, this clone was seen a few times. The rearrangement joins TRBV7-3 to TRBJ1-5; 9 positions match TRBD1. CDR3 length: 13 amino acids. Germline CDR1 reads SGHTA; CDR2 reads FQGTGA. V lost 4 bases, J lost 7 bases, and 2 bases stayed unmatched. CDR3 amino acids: CASSWDRAQPQHF. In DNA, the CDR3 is TGTGCCAGCAGCTGGGACAGGGCGCAGCCCCAGCATTTT.

Written as DNA, the CDR3 is TGTGCCAGCAGCTCTACCCTCCTAGCGTCCGAGACCCAGTACTTC. It encodes CASSSTLLASETQYF. This sequence joins TRBV7-9 and TRBJ2-5, with D possibly matching TRBD2 (6 bases). This CDR3 is built from 15 residues. V was trimmed by 4 bases and J by 5 bases, leaving 17 bases between them. Germline V gives CDR1 SEHNR, CDR2 FQNEAQ (reference sequence).

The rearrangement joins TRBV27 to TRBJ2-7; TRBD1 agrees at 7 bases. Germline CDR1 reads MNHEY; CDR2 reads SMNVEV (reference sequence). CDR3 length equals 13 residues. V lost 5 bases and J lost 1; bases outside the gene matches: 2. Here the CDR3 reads CASSLTGSYEQYF. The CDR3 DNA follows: TGTGCCAGCAGTCTGACAGGGTCCTACGAGCAGTACTTC.

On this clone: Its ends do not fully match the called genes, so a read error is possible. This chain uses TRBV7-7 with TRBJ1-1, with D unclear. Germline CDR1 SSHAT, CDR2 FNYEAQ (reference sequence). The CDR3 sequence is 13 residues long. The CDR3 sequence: CASSFVLGSEAFF. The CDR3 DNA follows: TGTGCTAGCAGCTTCGTTCTGGGATCTGAAGCTTTCTTT.

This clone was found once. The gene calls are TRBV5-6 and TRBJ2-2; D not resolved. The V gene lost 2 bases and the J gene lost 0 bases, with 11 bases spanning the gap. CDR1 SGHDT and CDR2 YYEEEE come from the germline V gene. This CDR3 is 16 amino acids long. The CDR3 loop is CASSLSTVANTGELFF. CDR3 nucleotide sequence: TGTGCCAGCAGCTTATCCACAGTTGCGAACACCGGGGAGCTGTTTTTT.

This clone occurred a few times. The CDR3 DNA is TGTGCCAGCAGGGAGGCAGGGTTCGGCTACACCTTC. Its protein is CASREAGFGYTF. This chain uses TRBV6-5 with TRBJ1-2, with a weak D call TRBD1 (5 bases). The CDR3 extends over 12 amino acids. Deletions cut 6 bases from V and 8 bases from J, with 13 bases between. Germline V gene lookup returns CDR1 MNHEY and CDR2 SVGAGI.

The chain's CDR3 is CASSDRASETGSYEQYF. As DNA, the CDR3 is TGTGCCAGTAGTGACCGGGCCTCTGAGACTGGGAGCTACGAGCAGTACTTC. The genes are TRBV19 and TRBJ2-7; tentative D call: TRBD2 (5 bases). V was pared by 5 bases and J by 3 bases, with 23 bases between. The CDR3 is 17 amino acids. The V gene's germline CDR1 is LNHDA and CDR2 SQIVND (reference sequence).

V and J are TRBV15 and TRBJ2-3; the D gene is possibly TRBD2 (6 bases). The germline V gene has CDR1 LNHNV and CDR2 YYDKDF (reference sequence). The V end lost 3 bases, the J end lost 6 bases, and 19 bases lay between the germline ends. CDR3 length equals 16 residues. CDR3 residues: CATSRGKGGNSDTQYF. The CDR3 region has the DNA TGTGCCACCAGCAGGGGAAAGGGCGGGAACAGTGATACGCAGTATTTT.

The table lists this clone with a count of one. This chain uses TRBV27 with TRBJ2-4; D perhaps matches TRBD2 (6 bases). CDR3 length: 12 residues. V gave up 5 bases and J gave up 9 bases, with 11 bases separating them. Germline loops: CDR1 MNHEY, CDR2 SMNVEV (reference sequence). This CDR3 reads CASSPRGSIQYF. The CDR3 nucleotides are TGTGCCAGCAGTCCCCGGGGGAGCATTCAGTACTTC.

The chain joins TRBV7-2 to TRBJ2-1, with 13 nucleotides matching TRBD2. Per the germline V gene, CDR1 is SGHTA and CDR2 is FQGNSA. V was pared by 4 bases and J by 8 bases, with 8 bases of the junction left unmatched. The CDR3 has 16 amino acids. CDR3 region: CASSSWTSGRSYEQFF. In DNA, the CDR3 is TGTGCCAGCAGCTCATGGACTAGCGGGAGATCGTATGAGCAGTTCTTC. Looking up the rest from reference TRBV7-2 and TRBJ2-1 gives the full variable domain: GAGVSQSPSNKVTEKGKDVELRCDPISGHTALYWYRQSLGQGLEFLIYFQGNSAPDKSGLPSDRFSAERTGGSVSTLTIQRTQQEDSAVYLCASSSWTSGRSYEQFFGPGTRLTVL.